The rows below give T cell receptor beta chains drawn from one sample of a study of blood T cells in healthy people across ages. TCRdb re-called the 5' RACE reads through MiXCR, storing one row per CDR3 protein. The data contain some 1.5 million distinct CDR3 sequences, roughly 28% of them singletons. Sample: blood. The source of these receptors is a woman in her twenties or thirties in good health. The CDR3 runs from the conserved cysteine through the conserved F or W. D genes are given only for firm matches. Where a row states a size, it is once, few, many or the class of an expanded clone; other rows omit it.

d_call	clone_size	cdr3_length	v_call	j_call	cdr3_nt	cdr3_aa
TRBD1	few	14	TRBV29-1	TRBJ2-7	TGCAGCGTTGAGGCAAGGGACAGGGCCTACGGGCAGTACTTC	CSVEARDRAYGQYF
NA	NA	14	TRBV6-1	TRBJ1-4	TGTGCCAGCAGTGAACTGTCGGAGAATGAGCAACTGTTTTTT	CASSELSENEQLFF
NA	few	17	TRBV5-1	TRBJ2-1	TGCGCCAGCAGCTTGGACCCTCTTAACCCCGGCTACAATGAGCAGTTCTTC	CASSLDPLNPGYNEQFF
NA	NA	14	TRBV9	TRBJ1-4	TGTGCCAGCAGCTCCGGGTCGATTTCGGAAAAACTGTTTTTT	CASSSGSISEKLFF
NA	many	12	TRBV24-1	TRBJ2-7	TGTGCCACCGGGGGACCTTCCTACGAGCAGTACTTC	CATGGPSYEQYF
TRBD2	NA	16	TRBV10-3	TRBJ2-7	TGTGCCATCAGGCCTGGGGGGGGGAACTCCTACAATGAGCAGTACTTC	CAIRPGGGNSYNEQYF
NA	few	15	TRBV12-3/TRBV12-4	TRBJ2-7	TGTGCCAGCAGTCCAGGTGGGACTGCATACTACGAGCAGTACTTC	CASSPGGTAYYEQYF
TRBD1	few	14	TRBV18	TRBJ2-7	TGTGCCAGCTCACCAGCCGGACAGGGGGTCGAGCAGTACTTC	CASSPAGQGVEQYF
NA	once	16	TRBV5-1	TRBJ1-6	TGCGCCAGCAGCCCGCAGGGTAGTCTCTATAATTCACCCCTCCACTTT	CASSPQGSLYNSPLHF
TRBD2	many	15	TRBV29-1	TRBJ2-7	TGCAGCGTTGAAGATGCCTCTAGCGGGCCCTACGAGCAGTACTTC	CSVEDASSGPYEQYF
TRBD1	NA	15	TRBV5-1	TRBJ2-7	TGCGCCAGCAGCCTTTCGGGACAGCCTCCTTACGAGCAGTACTTC	CASSLSGQPPYEQYF
NA	few	13	TRBV30	TRBJ2-4	TGTGCCTGGAGCGCGGCGGCCTACAATGAGCAGTACTTC	CAWSAAAYNEQYF
NA	few	14	TRBV7-2	TRBJ2-5	TGTACCAGCAGCTTAGATCGGAGGCAGGAGACCCAGTACTTC	CTSSLDRRQETQYF
NA	NA	15	TRBV12-3/TRBV12-4	TRBJ1-5	TGTGCCAGCAGTTTTGGGGGGGTATCAGGACAGCCCCAGCATTTT	CASSFGGVSGQPQHF
NA	NA	15	TRBV28	TRBJ2-1	TGTGCCAGCAGTTTAAGCCAGGGTCGGCTGTATGAGCAGTTCTTC	CASSLSQGRLYEQFF
NA	NA	13	TRBV6-2/TRBV6-3	TRBJ2-1	TGTGCCAGCGACTATGGCTCCTACAATGAGCAGGTCTTC	CASDYGSYNEQVF
TRBD2	NA	17	TRBV11-2	TRBJ2-2	TGTGCCAGCAGCCTGGGAGCGGGAGGGCCCTTCACCGGGGAGCTGTTTTTT	CASSLGAGGPFTGELFF
TRBD2	many	15	TRBV20-1	TRBJ2-1	TGCAGTGCTAGACCTGCGGGGGGCGGGTACAATGAGCAGTTCTTC	CSARPAGGGYNEQFF
NA	few	13	TRBV28	TRBJ2-3	TGTGCCAGCAGTTCTTGGACTATCTATACGCAGTATTTT	CASSSWTIYTQYF
TRBD2	NA	18	TRBV29-1	TRBJ2-1	TGCAGCGTCGAGGCCGTAGCGGGAGATATCTCGACGGACAATGAGCAGTTCTTC	CSVEAVAGDISTDNEQFF
TRBD2	many	14	TRBV28	TRBJ2-1	TGTGCCAGCAGCCCTCTTGGGACTAGCCATGAGCAGTTCTTC	CASSPLGTSHEQFF
NA	few	13	TRBV28	TRBJ1-2	TGTGCCAGCTCCAGGTCCGAACCCTATGGCTACACCTTC	CASSRSEPYGYTF
TRBD2	few	16	TRBV6-6	TRBJ2-1	TGTGCCACCCGGGGACTAGCGGGAGTCATAGGCAATGAGCAGTTCTTC	CATRGLAGVIGNEQFF
NA	NA	15	TRBV28	TRBJ1-5	TGTGCCAGCAGTCCGCCCCCTAGAATTCGAAAGCCCCAGCATTTT	CASSPPPRIRKPQHF
NA	few	14	TRBV6-1	TRBJ2-7	TGTGCCAGCAAGGCCGGAATCAACAGCTACGAGCAGTACTTC	CASKAGINSYEQYF
NA	NA	14	TRBV12-3/TRBV12-4	TRBJ1-2	TGTGCCAGCAGCCACCGGGACGGTGGGGATGGCTACACCTTC	CASSHRDGGDGYTF
NA	NA	15	TRBV7-9	TRBJ2-4	TGTGCCAGCAGCCCAACCTCAACCTTGCTAAACATTCAGTACTTC	CASSPTSTLLNIQYF
NA	few	16	TRBV28	TRBJ2-7	TGTGCCAGCAGTTCTTGGTACGCGGGACAGCACTACGAGCAGTACTTC	CASSSWYAGQHYEQYF
NA	NA	15	TRBV6-6	TRBJ2-1	TGTGCCAGCGGAGGGGGGGATGGGGTGAGCAATGAGCAGTTCTTC	CASGGGDGVSNEQFF
NA	few	15	TRBV5-1	TRBJ2-1	TGCGCCAGCAGCTTGGAAGGAGCGGAGACCAATGAGCAGTTCTTC	CASSLEGAETNEQFF
NA	NA	12	TRBV6-1	TRBJ1-5	TGTGCCAGCACCGAAGTCACTCAGCCCCAGCATTTT	CASTEVTQPQHF
NA	once	15	TRBV9	TRBJ1-3	TGTGCCAGCAGCGCCTCCACGGGAACTGGAAACACCATATATTTT	CASSASTGTGNTIYF
NA	NA	13	TRBV13	TRBJ2-7	TGTGCCAGCTTCCCGCGGGGAATCTACGAGCAGTACTTC	CASFPRGIYEQYF
TRBD2	NA	14	TRBV7-9	TRBJ2-1	TGTGCCAGCAGAGGGACTAGCGGGGGGGGTGAGCAGTTCTTC	CASRGTSGGGEQFF
NA	NA	13	TRBV6-5	TRBJ2-1	TGTGCCAGCAGACTCTACTACTACAATGAGCAGTTCTTC	CASRLYYYNEQFF